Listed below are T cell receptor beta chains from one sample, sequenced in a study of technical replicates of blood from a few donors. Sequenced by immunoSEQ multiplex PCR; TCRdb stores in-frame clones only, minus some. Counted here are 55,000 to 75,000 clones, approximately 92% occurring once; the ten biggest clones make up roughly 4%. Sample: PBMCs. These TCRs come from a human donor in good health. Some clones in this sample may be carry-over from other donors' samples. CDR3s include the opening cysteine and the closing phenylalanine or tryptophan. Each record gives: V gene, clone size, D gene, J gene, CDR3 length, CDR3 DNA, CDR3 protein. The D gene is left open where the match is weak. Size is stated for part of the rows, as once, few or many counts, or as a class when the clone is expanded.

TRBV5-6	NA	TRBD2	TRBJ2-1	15	TGTGCCAGCAGCGCCGGGACTAGCGTATACAATGAGCAGTTCTTC	CASSAGTSVYNEQFF
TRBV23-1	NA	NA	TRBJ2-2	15	TGCGCCAGCAGTCAACAACAGGGAAGGGCCGGGGAGCTGTTTTTT	CASSQQQGRAGELFF
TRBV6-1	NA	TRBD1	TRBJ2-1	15	TGTGCCAGCAGTGAGGGAGGGACAGGGTACAATGAGCAGTTCTTC	CASSEGGTGYNEQFF
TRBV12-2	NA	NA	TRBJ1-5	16	TGTGCAAGTCGCTTAGGTTGGTCAGGGAGCAATCAGCCCCAGCATTTT	CASRLGWSGSNQPQHF
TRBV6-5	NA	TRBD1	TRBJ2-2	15	TGTGCCAGCACCACAACAGGGGCTGGCACCGGGGAGCTGTTTTTT	CASTTTGAGTGELFF
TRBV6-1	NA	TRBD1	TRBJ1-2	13	TGTGCCAGCAAAGCGGACAGGGTGGGTGGCTACACCTTC	CASKADRVGGYTF
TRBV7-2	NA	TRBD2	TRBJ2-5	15	TGTGCCAGCAGCCCTCCTAGCGGGGGGGCAAAGACCCAGTACTTC	CASSPPSGGAKTQYF
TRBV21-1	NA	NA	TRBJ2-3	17	TGTGCCAGCAGCCCGTCCCGGGGGGGACATCTCACAGATACGCAGTATTTT	CASSPSRGGHLTDTQYF
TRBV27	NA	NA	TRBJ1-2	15	TGTGCCAGCAGTTCGCTAGCCGGGGTTAACTATGGCTACACCTTC	CASSSLAGVNYGYTF
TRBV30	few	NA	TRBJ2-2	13	TGTGCCTTTGAGGCAGGGGGGACCGGGGAGCTGTTTTTT	CAFEAGGTGELFF
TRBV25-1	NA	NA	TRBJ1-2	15	TGTGCCAGCAGTGTCTCGGTAGGGGATTGGGGTGGCTACACCTTC	CASSVSVGDWGGYTF
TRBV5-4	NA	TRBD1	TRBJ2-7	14	TGTGCCAGCAGCCGAGGGACAGGACCCTACGAGCAGTACTTC	CASSRGTGPYEQYF
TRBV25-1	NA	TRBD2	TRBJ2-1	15	TGTGCCAGCAGTGAAGAACTAGCGGGATACAATGAGCAGTTCTTC	CASSEELAGYNEQFF
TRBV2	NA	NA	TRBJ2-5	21	TGTGCCAGCAGGGCCCGGGACAGGGGGTTTCTAGCGGGAGGAGGGCAAGAGACCCAGTACTTC	CASRARDRGFLAGGGQETQYF
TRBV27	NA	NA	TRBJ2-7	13	TGTGCCAGCAGTCCCCTACGCTCTTACGAGCAGTACTTC	CASSPLRSYEQYF
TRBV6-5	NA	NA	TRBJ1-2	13	TGTGCCAGCAGGACGGACAGTAACTATGGCTACACCTTC	CASRTDSNYGYTF
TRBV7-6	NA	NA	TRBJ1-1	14	TGTGCCAGCAGCTCCCCAGGGATGAACACTGAAGCTTTCTTT	CASSSPGMNTEAFF
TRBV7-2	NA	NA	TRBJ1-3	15	TGTGCCAGCAGCTTAGGTTCAGGGGCCGGAAACACCATATATTTT	CASSLGSGAGNTIYF
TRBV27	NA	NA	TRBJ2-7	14	TGTGCCAGCAGTTTCCGGGGGAGATACTACGAGCAGTACTTC	CASSFRGRYYEQYF
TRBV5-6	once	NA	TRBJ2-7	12	TGTGCCAGCAGCTTGTCAGGGGCCGAGCAGTACTTC	CASSLSGAEQYF
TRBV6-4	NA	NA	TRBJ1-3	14	TGTGCCAGCATATTCGGGGTTGCTGGAAACACCATATATTTT	CASIFGVAGNTIYF
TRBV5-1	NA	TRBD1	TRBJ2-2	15	TGCGCCAGCAGCACCGGGGACAGGGCGGCCGGGGAGCTGTTTTTT	CASSTGDRAAGELFF
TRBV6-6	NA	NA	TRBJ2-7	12	TGTGCCAGCAGCCTAGGTTCCTACGAGCAGTACTTC	CASSLGSYEQYF
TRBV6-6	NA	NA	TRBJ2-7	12	TGTGCCAGCAGGGCGGAGGCCTACGAGCAGTACTTC	CASRAEAYEQYF
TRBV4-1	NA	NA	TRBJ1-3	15	TGCGCCAGCAGCCAAGACGGGGGACTTGGAAACACCATATATTTT	CASSQDGGLGNTIYF
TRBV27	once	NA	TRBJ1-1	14	TGTGCCAGCAGTTTCCGGGGGGCAGGAGCTGAAGCTTTCTTT	CASSFRGAGAEAFF
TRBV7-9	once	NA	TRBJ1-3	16	TGTGCCAGCAGCTTAGGAGTGGCAGGGGATTGGGACACCATATATTTT	CASSLGVAGDWDTIYF
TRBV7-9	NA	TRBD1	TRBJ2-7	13	TGTGCCAGCAGCGGCGGACAGGGTTACGAGCAGTACTTC	CASSGGQGYEQYF
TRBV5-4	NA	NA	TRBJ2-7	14	TGTGCCAGCAGCTTACCAGGGGTTCCCTACGAGCAGTACTTC	CASSLPGVPYEQYF
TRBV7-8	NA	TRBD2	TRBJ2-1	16	TGTGCCAGCAGCTTCCTAATAGAAGCGGGAGTTAATGAGCAGTTCTTC	CASSFLIEAGVNEQFF
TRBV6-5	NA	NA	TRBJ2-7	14	TGTGCCAGCAGACAGGGAATGGTATCCTACGAGCAGTACTTC	CASRQGMVSYEQYF
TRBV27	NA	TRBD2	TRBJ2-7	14	TGTGCCAGTCGACCCACGGGAGGGGTGTTCGAGCAGTACTTC	CASRPTGGVFEQYF
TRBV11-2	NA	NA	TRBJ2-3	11	TGTGCCAGCAGCCTCCCCGATACGCAGTATTTT	CASSLPDTQYF
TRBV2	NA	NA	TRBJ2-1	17	TGTGCCAGCAGTGAAAGTCGGCAGGCCGCAACCTACAATGAGCAGTTCTTC	CASSESRQAATYNEQFF
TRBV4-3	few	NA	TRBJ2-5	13	TGCGCCAGCAGCCAAGATCCGGGGGAGACCCAGTACTTC	CASSQDPGETQYF
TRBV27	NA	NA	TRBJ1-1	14	TGTGCCAGCAGTTTCACTAGGTTGGGCACTGAAGCTTTCTTT	CASSFTRLGTEAFF
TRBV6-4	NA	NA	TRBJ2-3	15	TGTGCCAGCAGTGTTCGCGGCGCGAGCACAGATACGCAGTATTTT	CASSVRGASTDTQYF
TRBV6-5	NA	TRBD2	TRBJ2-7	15	TGTGCCAGCAGTTACGATGGGACTAGCGGCTGGGAGCAGTACTTC	CASSYDGTSGWEQYF
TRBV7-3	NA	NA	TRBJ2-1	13	TGTGCCAGCAGCGTCGGACAGAACAATGAGCAGTTCTTC	CASSVGQNNEQFF
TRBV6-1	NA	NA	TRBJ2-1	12	TGTGCCAGCAGTGAAGCAACGGATGAGCAGTTCTTC	CASSEATDEQFF
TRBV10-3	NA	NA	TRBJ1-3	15	TGTGCCATCAGTGACCCAACAGGGACTGGAAACACCATATATTTT	CAISDPTGTGNTIYF
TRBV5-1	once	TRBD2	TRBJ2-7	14	TGCGCCAGCGGGAGCGGGGGGTCCTCCTACGAGCAGTACTTC	CASGSGGSSYEQYF
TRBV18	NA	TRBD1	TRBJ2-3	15	TGTGCCAGCTCGCAGATGGACAGGGGGACAGATACGCAGTATTTT	CASSQMDRGTDTQYF
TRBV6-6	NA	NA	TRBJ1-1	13	TGTGCCAGCAGTCAAAGACAGAACACTGAAGCTTTCTTT	CASSQRQNTEAFF
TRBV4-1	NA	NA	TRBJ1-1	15	TGCGCCAGCAGCCAAGATTTCCCCTTTTACACTGAAGCTTTCTTT	CASSQDFPFYTEAFF
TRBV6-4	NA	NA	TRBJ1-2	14	TGTGCCAGCAGTCCCTACCCAGGATACATTGGCTACACCTTC	CASSPYPGYIGYTF
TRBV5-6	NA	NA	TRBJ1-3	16	TGTGCCAGCAGCTCCGTTTTGGGCCTCTCTGGAAACACCATATATTTT	CASSSVLGLSGNTIYF
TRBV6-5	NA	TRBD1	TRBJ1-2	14	TGTGCCAGCAGGGGGACAGGGGGTAACGTTGGCTACACCTTC	CASRGTGGNVGYTF